The T cell receptor beta chain described here comes from a study of beta chain features in type 1 diabetes. This clone turned up a few times. As yet, its antigen is unknown. Expressed TCRB transcripts were sequenced, since all the RNA that had been isolated was reverse transcribed. This table comes from immunoSEQ multiplex PCR, and its TCRdb copy is limited to in-frame clones, with some not included. The table has hundreds of thousands of clones, 10% to 15% seen once. General study results and limits: With patients and controls alike, PCR might favor shorter templates to an equal degree. Researchers could not determine here whether HLA type influences TCRB rearrangement.

V was cut by 0 bases and J by 4 bases, with 21 bases left in between. CDR1 and CDR2 (germline): SEHNR, FQNEAQ (reference sequence). This CDR3 region has 19 residues. The chain couples TRBV7-9 to TRBJ2-2; the D gene is possibly TRBD1 (6 bases). Sequencing input: naive CD4+ T cells from blood. The source of this sequence is a man aged 18 to 29 in good health. CDR3 residues: CASSLATGTASRPTGELFF. The DNA for the CDR3 is TGTGCCAGCAGCTTAGCTACAGGGACGGCTTCAAGACCCACCGGGGAGCTGTTTTTT.